This is a list of T cell receptor beta chains from one sample in a study of OX40 agonist ivuxolimab in advanced cancers. Here immunoSEQ multiplex PCR was the method, and the copy in TCRdb shows in-frame clones only, minus some. The sample has approximately 66,000 clones, 85% to 90% seen once; the top ten hold under 7%. Specimen: CD4+ or CD8+ T cells sorted from blood, collected in a trial of the OX40 agonist ivuxolimab. The receptors shown here come from an adult with an advanced solid tumor such as melanoma, head and neck, liver or kidney cancer. CDR3s include the opening cysteine and the closing phenylalanine or tryptophan. The order of the fields is D gene, clone size, J gene, V gene, CDR3 DNA, CDR3 protein. A D gene is named only where the DNA matches it firmly. Not all rows give a size; the values are once, few, many and, for expanded clones, a class.

NA NA TRBJ2-7 TRBV5-5 TGTGCCAGCAGCTTGCACGAGCAGTACTTC CASSLHEQYF
NA few TRBJ1-2 TRBV19 TGTGCCAGTAACCTAGGACGGAGGTATGGCTACACCTTC CASNLGRRYGYTF
NA NA TRBJ2-7 TRBV27 TGTGCCAGCAGCATGGCACCCGACTCCTACGAGCAGTACTTC CASSMAPDSYEQYF
TRBD2 NA TRBJ2-2 TRBV28 TGTGCCACCTTGAAGGCGGGAGGGGCCACCGGGGAGCTGTTTTTT CATLKAGGATGELFF
TRBD1 NA TRBJ1-1 TRBV7-9 TGTGCCAGCAGCCAGGGACAGGGGAGGAACACTGAAGCTTTCTTT CASSQGQGRNTEAFF
NA NA TRBJ1-1 TRBV4-1 TGCGCCAGCAGCCGCCGGGTTCTTGCAATGAACACTGAAGCTTTCTTT CASSRRVLAMNTEAFF
NA NA TRBJ1-2 TRBV4-3 TGCGCCAGCAGCCAAGCAGGGGTTGTCGAGGGCTACACCTTC CASSQAGVVEGYTF
NA NA TRBJ2-3 TRBV13 TGTGCCAGCAGCTTAGGCCTAACAGATACGCAGTATTTT CASSLGLTDTQYF
NA NA TRBJ1-5 TRBV2 TGTGCCAGCAGTGCTACCATCGGGGCACTTAACAATCAGCCCCAGCATTTT CASSATIGALNNQPQHF
TRBD1 NA TRBJ2-1 TRBV2 TGTGCCAGCAGTGAATGGGGGGACAGGGGTCGCAATGAGCAGTTCTTC CASSEWGDRGRNEQFF
NA NA TRBJ2-1 TRBV28 TGTGCCAGCAGTTCTCTTAATGAGCAGTTCTTC CASSSLNEQFF
NA NA TRBJ1-2 TRBV14 TGTGCCAGCAGCCAAGATCTTGACGCGCGTTACACCTTC CASSQDLDARYTF
NA NA TRBJ1-5 TRBV12-5 TGTGCTAGTGGTTTGGTAGTCTCTACGACGGGGCTTAACAGATATAGCAATCAGCCCCAGCATTTT CASGLVVSTTGLNRYSNQPQHF
NA NA TRBJ1-5 TRBV19 TGTGCCAGTAGTATTTCAGGGGATAGCAATCAGCCCCAGCATTTT CASSISGDSNQPQHF
TRBD1 NA TRBJ2-5 TRBV27 TGTGCCAGCTTCCCTCCGGGACAGATCTGGGGGGAGACCCAGTACTTC CASFPPGQIWGETQYF
NA NA TRBJ2-2 TRBV7-9 TGTGCCAGCAGCTTTACCCCCCCCGGGGAGCTGTTTTTT CASSFTPPGELFF
NA once TRBJ2-1 TRBV28 TGTGCCAGCAGTTTACCCGTTCCCAGGGATGAGCAGTTCTTC CASSLPVPRDEQFF
NA NA TRBJ2-3 TRBV14 TGTGCCAGCAGCCAAGAGTTTAGCGGCTACACAGATACGCAGTATTTT CASSQEFSGYTDTQYF
TRBD2 NA TRBJ2-7 TRBV5-8 TGTGCCAGCAGCTTGTATATAGCGGGAGAGAACGAGCAGTACTTC CASSLYIAGENEQYF
TRBD1 NA TRBJ1-1 TRBV6-4 TGTGCCAGCAGAGGGGGGACAGGCGAAGCTTTCTTT CASRGGTGEAFF
NA NA TRBJ2-3 TRBV7-9 TGTGCCAGCAGCTTAGGCGGGACGGGCAACACAGATACGCAGTATTTT CASSLGGTGNTDTQYF
TRBD2 NA TRBJ2-3 TRBV10-3 TGTGCCATCAGTGGGCTTGGGACTAGCGGGAAGGATACGCAGTATTTT CAISGLGTSGKDTQYF
NA once TRBJ2-7 TRBV19 TGTGCCAGTAGTACCAGGGGCAGCTCCTACGAGCAGTACTTC CASSTRGSSYEQYF
NA few TRBJ2-1 TRBV2 TGTGCCAGCAGGGAACAAGCGGTCACGTCCTACAATGAGCAGTTCTTC CASREQAVTSYNEQFF
TRBD1 NA TRBJ2-6 TRBV5-4 TGTGCCAGCAGCGACCTTGGGACAGCCTCTGGGGCCAACGTCCTGACTTTC CASSDLGTASGANVLTF
NA few TRBJ2-7 TRBV5-1 TGCGCCAGCAGCCACGGGACATCCTACGAGCAGTACTTC CASSHGTSYEQYF
NA NA TRBJ1-2 TRBV28 TGTGCCAGCAGTTTTTCCTTGGCAGGGAACTATGGCTACACCTTC CASSFSLAGNYGYTF
TRBD1 NA TRBJ2-1 TRBV27 TGTGCCAGCAGTTTATGGGGACAGGGGCGAAATGAGCAGTTCTTC CASSLWGQGRNEQFF
NA NA TRBJ2-7 TRBV4-2 TGTGCCAGCAGCCAAGGGAGTTCCTACGAGCAGTACTTC CASSQGSSYEQYF
NA NA TRBJ2-4 TRBV29-1 TGCAGCGTCAACGGGGCAGAACTAGCCAAAAACATTCAGTACTTC CSVNGAELAKNIQYF
NA NA TRBJ1-6 TRBV11-2 TGTGCCAGCAGCCTGGGATGGGAGGATAATTCACCCCTCCACTTT CASSLGWEDNSPLHF
NA NA TRBJ1-6 TRBV7-9 TGTGCCAGCAGCTTATTGGGGACAAATTCACCCCTCCACTTT CASSLLGTNSPLHF
NA NA TRBJ2-3 TRBV28 TGTGCCAGCAGTTTCGACCGGGACTTACTATCAAAAAGCACAGATACGCAGTATTTT CASSFDRDLLSKSTDTQYF
NA NA TRBJ2-2 TRBV18 TGTGCCAGCTCACCACGAATCGAGGGCGCGGACACCGGGGAGCTGTTTTTT CASSPRIEGADTGELFF
TRBD2 NA TRBJ2-5 TRBV5-8 TGTGCCAGCTCCGGGACTAGCCAAGAGACCCAGTACTTC CASSGTSQETQYF
NA NA TRBJ1-4 TRBV5-4 TGTGCCAGCAGCTGGGAGCGGGACCCGGAGGAGGAAAAACTGTTTTTT CASSWERDPEEEKLFF
NA NA TRBJ1-1 TRBV27 TGTGCCAGCAGTTTGACAGGCACTGAAGCTTTCTTT CASSLTGTEAFF
NA NA TRBJ2-5 TRBV5-6 TGTGCCAGCAGCTCCGCCGGAGGGGTTGGGACCCAGTACTTC CASSSAGGVGTQYF
NA NA TRBJ1-1 TRBV11-2 TGTGCCAGCAGCTTAGGGGGGTGGACTGAAGCTTTCTTT CASSLGGWTEAFF
NA NA TRBJ2-5 TRBV4-1 TGCGCCAGCGGCCGGGAGACCCAGTACTTC CASGRETQYF
NA NA TRBJ2-7 TRBV9 TGTGCCAGCAGCGTAGACCCCGCCGAATCCTACGAGCAGTACTTC CASSVDPAESYEQYF
NA NA TRBJ1-3 TRBV19 TGTGCCAGTATGACACCTCTCTCTGGAAACACCATATATTTT CASMTPLSGNTIYF
NA once TRBJ2-1 TRBV7-3 TGTGCCAGCAGCCTATGGGGGGACACCTACAATGAGCAGTTCTTC CASSLWGDTYNEQFF
NA NA TRBJ2-3 TRBV19 TGTGCCAGTAGTACCCCCTATAGCGTAAGCACAGATACGCAGTATTTT CASSTPYSVSTDTQYF
NA NA TRBJ1-2 TRBV19 TGTGCCAGTAGCCTCCGTGGGGGGGTGGTAGACTATGGCTACACCTTC CASSLRGGVVDYGYTF
NA NA TRBJ1-1 TRBV7-6 TGTGCCAGCAGGCGTGAACAGGGCCGGGGGACTGAAGCTTTCTTT CASRREQGRGTEAFF
TRBD1 NA TRBJ2-7 TRBV6-6 TGTGCCAGCAGTTTCCGGGACAGCCACTACGAGCAGTACTTC CASSFRDSHYEQYF
NA NA TRBJ1-3 TRBV7-9 TGTGCCAGCAGTACAATAAGGGGCAGTCACGGCGCAGAAAACACCATATATTTT CASSTIRGSHGAENTIYF